These 11 T cell receptor beta chains were sequenced from one sample in a study of read filtering for tumor transcriptome and immune sequencing. The library was built from roughly 400 ng RNA with molecular barcoded adaptors for alpha/delta and beta/gamma chains. MiXCR was run by TCRdb on the reads, yielding one entry per CDR3 protein. Among fewer than 150,000 distinct CDR3 sequences, about an eighth were seen once, and the ten largest hold approximately 10%. The sequenced sample consisted of a population of CD138-negative cells sorted from bone marrow. Source of these receptors: a donor at least 40 years old with multiple myeloma.

On this clonotype itself: One junction end disagrees with the germline gene, perhaps due to a read error. The V gene is TRBV29-1, the J gene TRBJ2-1; D perhaps matches TRBD2 (5 bases). CDR3 length: 15 amino acids. CDR1 is SQVTM, CDR2 ANQGSEA, per germline. CDR3 in amino acids: CSVEAGSGEFNKQFF. CDR3 coding DNA: TGCAGCGTTGAAGCGGGGAGCGGAGAATTCAATAAGCAGTTCTTC.

The sample holds a few counts of this clonotype. V and J are TRBV7-9 and TRBJ2-2; D is undetermined. Per germline, CDR1 SEHNR and CDR2 FQNEAQ (reference sequence). V gave up 3 bases and J gave up 0 bases, with 5 bases separating them. This CDR3 has 14 amino acids. The CDR3 reads CASSFLTNTGELFF. CDR3 DNA: TGTGCCAGCAGCTTCCTCACGAACACCGGGGAGCTGTTTTTT.

This clonotype was seen repeatedly, ten times or more. This chain links TRBV29-1 with TRBJ2-1; D may correspond to TRBD1 or TRBD2 (5 bases each). CDR3 length: 9 residues. Trimming left V 6 bases short and J 12 bases short, with 9 bases between. Germline V CDR1 and CDR2: SQVTM, ANQGSEA. The CDR3 sequence is CSVGPRQFF. The CDR3 bases are TGCAGCGTGGGACCTCGGCAGTTCTTC.

This clonotype was counted many times. V and J are TRBV29-1 and TRBJ2-5; TRBD2 agrees at 8 bases. The CDR3 runs 13 residues. V shed 6 bases, J shed 5 bases, and the junction held 8 bases outside the gene matches. Germline V gives CDR1 SQVTM, CDR2 ANQGSEA. The CDR3 loop reads CSVIAGWSETQYF. The CDR3 DNA reads TGCAGCGTCATAGCGGGATGGTCGGAGACCCAGTACTTC.

The table lists this clonotype with many counts. The V and J genes are TRBV6-6 and TRBJ2-5; possible D gene TRBD2, 5 bases. The CDR3 is made up of 13 amino acids. V was trimmed by 9 bases and J by 1 base, leaving 12 bases between them. Germline values: CDR1 MNHNY, CDR2 SVGAGI (reference sequence). The CDR3 sequence: CASVSSGQETQYF. For the CDR3, the DNA is TGTGCCAGTGTTTCGAGCGGCCAAGAGACCCAGTACTTC.

There are many counts of this clonotype. This chain connects TRBV13 to TRBJ1-6, with D tentatively TRBD1 (6 bases). From germline, CDR1 is PRHDT and CDR2 FYEKMQ (reference sequence). The CDR3 loop spans 16 amino acids. V lost 4 bases, J lost 7 bases, and 17 bases lay in between. CDR3 nucleotides: TGTGCCAGCAGCTCCGACGAACCGACAGGAAATTCACCCCTCCACTTT. It yields the protein CASSSDEPTGNSPLHF. The entire variable domain, with the rest obtained from reference TRBV13 and TRBJ1-6, is as follows: AAGVIQSPRHLIKEKRETATLKCYPIPRHDTVYWYQQGPGQDPQFLISFYEKMQSDKGSIPDRFSAQQFSDYHSELNMSSLELGDSALYFCASSSDEPTGNSPLHFGNGTRLTVT.

The sample holds many counts of this clonotype. This rearrangement joins TRBV29-1 to TRBJ2-1, with D possibly being TRBD1 or TRBD2 (5 bases each). This CDR3 is 12 amino acids long. Germline-derived CDR1 and CDR2 are SQVTM and ANQGSEA. The CDR3 nucleotides are TGCAGTTTGGGTCTGGGGGACAATGAGCAGTTCTTC. This gives the protein CSLGLGDNEQFF.

Many counts were recorded for this clonotype. V and J are TRBV28 and TRBJ1-1; D remains unclear. V was shortened by 2 bases and J by 1 base, with 5 bases between the two germline ends. Germline-derived CDR1 and CDR2 are MDHEN and SYDVKM. CDR3 length: 13 amino acids. CDR3 sequence (DNA): TGTGCCAGCAGTTTAACAGCGAACACTGAAGCTTTCTTT. As protein: CASSLTANTEAFF.

In this sample, this clonotype turned up many times. The J gene is TRBJ2-1, the V gene TRBV5-1; D possibly corresponds to TRBD2 (6 bases). The CDR3 spans 13 residues. The germline gives CDR1 SGHRS, CDR2 YFSETQ. Trimming stripped 0 bases from V and 7 bases from J, with 8 bases between. CDR3 DNA: TGCGCCAGCAGCTTGGCCGGGAGAAATGAGCAGTTCTTC. Its translation is CASSLAGRNEQFF.

At least ten counts were recorded for this clonotype. The chain carries TRBV7-9 and TRBJ2-1; 12 nucleotides line up with TRBD1. V gave up 5 bases and J gave up 7 bases; unmatched junction bases: 9. Germline V lookup: CDR1 SEHNR, CDR2 FQNEAQ (reference sequence). The CDR3 spans 16 residues. In DNA form, the CDR3 reads TGTGCCAGCAGCGGAAAGGGACAGGGGGCGCGGAATGAGCAGTTCTTC. Translated: CASSGKGQGARNEQFF.

Comment on this clonotype: The junction departs from germline at one end; a sequencing error may be responsible. The rearrangement uses TRBV4-1 and TRBJ2-6; tentative D call: TRBD1 (7 bases). This CDR3 is built from 19 residues. The germline V gene has CDR1 MGHRA and CDR2 YSYEKL. The CDR3 here is CASSQDCGTVISGANVLTF. The CDR3 nucleotides read TGCGCCAGCAGCCAAGATTGCGGGACAGTGATCTCTGGGGCTAACGTCCTGACTTTC.